What follows is one TCR beta chain and its context. Assay: immunoSEQ multiplex PCR; the TCRdb copy retains only in-frame clones and omits some. The sample has more than 6,500 clones, about 78% seen once. CDR1 and CDR2 (germline): MDHEN, SYDVKM. The CDR3 loop spans 16 amino acids. Trimming left V 3 bases short and J 6 bases short, with 15 bases between. This specimen comes from a study of immune evolution from preneoplasia to lung adenocarcinoma. Sequenced sample: FFPE minimally invasive lung adenocarcinoma tissue. This rearrangement joins TRBV28 to TRBJ1-6; D uncertain. The origin of this receptor is a donor of 70 years or more with lung adenocarcinoma. The CDR3 coding sequence is TGTGCCAGCAGTTTTTTTTGGGCAGAATCTAATTCACCCCTCCACTTT. Residues: CASSFFWAESNSPLHF.